This passage covers 10 T cell receptor beta chains from one sample sequenced in a study of blood T cell repertoires in COVID-19. Data came from immunoSEQ multiplex PCR; TCRdb stores just in-frame clones and leaves some out. The sample records roughly 160,000 clones, approximately 82% being singletons. Sequencing was done on a sample of PBMCs or T cells enriched from blood (not recorded which). All receptors come from a man aged 60 to 69 who had recovered from COVID-19.

This clone came up once. The chain employs TRBV3-1 (or the pseudogene TRBV3-2) and TRBJ2-3; TRBD1 matches 9 bases. The CDR3 length is 16 residues. Germline CDR1 LGHDT, CDR2 YNNKEL (reference sequence). The V segment lost 2 bases and the J segment 4 bases; nucleotides outside the gene matches: 7. The CDR3 sequence: CASSQPGTGIADTQYF. As DNA, the CDR3 is TGTGCCAGCAGCCAACCCGGGACAGGGATCGCAGATACGCAGTATTTT.

The CDR3 nucleotides are TGTGCCAGCAGTGAATCTTCTACAGGGATATCGCGGCAGCCCCAGCATTTT. It yields the protein CASSESSTGISRQPQHF. The chain links TRBV6-1 to TRBJ1-5, with a tentative D call TRBD1 (6 bases). Trimming shortened V by 2 bases and J by 7 bases, and 21 bases separated the two germline ends. Per the germline V gene, CDR1 is MNHNS and CDR2 is SASEGT. The CDR3 spans 17 residues.

V gene TRBV19 combines with J gene TRBJ1-6, with 10 bases aligning to TRBD1. This CDR3 spans 16 amino acids. CDR1 is LNHDA and CDR2 is SQIVND in the germline V gene (reference sequence). The J segment lost 7 bases and the V segment lost 6 bases, leaving 9 bases of the junction unmatched. CDR3 protein: CASSTTGGLLNSPLHF. As DNA, the CDR3 is TGTGCCAGTAGCACGACAGGGGGCTTATTGAATTCACCCCTCCACTTT.

About this clone: Sequence at one end of the junction differs from germline and may be a read error. The chain recombines TRBV7-7 with TRBJ1-3; possibly TRBD1 for D (5 bases). The CDR3 is 15 amino acids. Germline-derived CDR1 and CDR2 are SSHAT and FNYEAQ (reference sequence). In DNA, the CDR3 is TGTGCTAGCAGCTCGGGACTCCGGGGGAGAAACACCATATATTTT. It yields the protein CASSSGLRGRNTIYF.

V gene TRBV7-6 combines with J gene TRBJ2-5, with 10 bases lining up with TRBD2. From germline, CDR1 is SGHVS and CDR2 FNYEAQ. The V segment lost 6 bases and the J segment 4 bases; nucleotides outside the gene matches: 11. The CDR3 loop spans 16 amino acids. CDR3 DNA sequence: TGTGCCAGCAGAAACATCTTAGCGGGAGGCACAGAGACCCAGTACTTC. Translation gives CASRNILAGGTETQYF.

The chain employs TRBV2 and TRBJ1-3, with 8 bases aligning to TRBD1. Germline assignment: CDR1 SNHLY and CDR2 FYNNEI. Unmatched junction bases numbered 3, after V lost 6 bases and J lost 2 bases. The length of the CDR3 is 14 residues. The CDR3 DNA is TGTGCCAGCAGACCGGACAGGGCTGGAAACACCATATATTTT. It yields the protein CASRPDRAGNTIYF. Full variable domain (outside the CDR3, taken from reference TRBV2 and TRBJ1-3): EPEVTQTPSHQVTQMGQEVILRCVPISNHLYFYWYRQILGQKVEFLVSFYNNEISEKSEIFDDQFSVERPDGSNFTLKIRSTKLEDSAMYFCASRPDRAGNTIYFGEGSWLTVV.

With respect to this clone: The junction departs from germline at one end; a sequencing error may be responsible. V usage is TRBV5-6 and J usage is TRBJ1-2; 10 bases line up with TRBD1. Germline V gives CDR1 SGHDT, CDR2 YYEEEE. This CDR3 has 14 residues. CDR3: CASSLGGTGDGYTF. The CDR3 bases are TGTGCCAGCAGTTTGGGAGGGACAGGGGACGGCTACACCTTC.

This clone was seen only once. The genes are TRBV2 and TRBJ1-5; TRBD1 is a possible D gene (6 bases). The germline V and J ends were trimmed by 5 bases and 4 bases, with 12 bases remaining between them. This CDR3 has 14 residues. The germline CDR1 and CDR2 sequences are SNHLY and FYNNEI. The CDR3 sequence is CASSTGLGNQPQHF. The CDR3, as DNA: TGTGCCAGCAGTACAGGGTTGGGGAATCAGCCCCAGCATTTT.

This clone appeared a single time. The chain joins TRBV18 to TRBJ2-3, with D perhaps matching TRBD1 (6 bases). This CDR3 comprises 13 residues. Germline CDR1 KGHSH, CDR2 LQKENI. Trimming removed 10 bases at V and 4 bases at J, with 15 bases between. The CDR3 region is CATTGSMADTQYF. In nucleotides, the CDR3 is TGTGCCACAACAGGGTCGATGGCAGATACGCAGTATTTT.

V gene TRBV2 combines with J gene TRBJ1-6, with D possibly being TRBD1 (5 bases). V was trimmed by 0 bases and J by 2 bases, leaving 8 bases between them. CDR3 length: 16 residues. The germline V gene encodes CDR1 SNHLY and CDR2 FYNNEI. The CDR3 region has the DNA TGTGCCAGCAGTGAAGCTGGGGGGGCCTATAATTCACCCCTCCACTTT. Residues: CASSEAGGAYNSPLHF.